This TCR beta chain was sequenced in a study of T cell responses to AZD1222 COVID-19 vaccine. The wider study: Second-dose schedules of about 4 or about 12 weeks were combined. Study-level results: Among the donors, most were white British and more were female, and clonal diversity was possibly underestimated. Nearly half of the spike-specific TCRs reportedly recognize variant regions that carry no mutations.

Comment on this clone: Its target is not known.

This CDR3 has 16 residues. CDR1 is SGHRS and CDR2 is YFSETQ in the germline V gene. Trimming took 4 bases from V and 2 from J, leaving 17 bases between them. The method was immunoSEQ multiplex PCR; TCRdb's version includes in-frame clones alone and lacks a portion of them. The sample lists about 150,000 clones; over 75% were seen once. Sequences were derived from peripheral blood, sampled on day 0 of AZD1222 vaccination. This receptor was taken from an adult in good health. This chain links TRBV5-1 with TRBJ2-3, with D possibly matching TRBD1 (5 bases). The CDR3 DNA follows: TGCGCCAGCAGCGGGGCAGACACTTCAATCACAGATACGCAGTATTTT. It yields the protein CASSGADTSITDTQYF.